These T cell receptor beta chains were read from a single sample in a study of beta chain features in type 1 diabetes. Method: immunoSEQ multiplex PCR; TCRdb's copy keeps in-frame clones and lacks some. Of about 370,000 clones in the sample, approximately 16% were seen once. Source material: naive CD4+ T cells from blood. The receptors were gathered from a young woman in good health. Each CDR3 is given with its conserved first and last residue. Each record gives: CDR3 length, J gene, V gene, clone size, D gene, CDR3 DNA, CDR3 protein. A D gene is named only where the DNA matches it firmly. Clone sizes are given selectively: once, few, many, or a class where the clone is expanded.

len: 14
j_gene: TRBJ2-1
v_gene: TRBV7-2
abundance: few
d_gene: .
CDR3nt: TGTGCCAGCAGCTTAGGGTGGGGGGTGAATGAGCAGTTCTTC
CDR3aa: CASSLGWGVNEQFF

len: 15
j_gene: TRBJ2-7
v_gene: TRBV27
abundance: few
d_gene: TRBD2
CDR3nt: TGTGCCAGCAGTTTATTAGCGGGAGGGTGGAACGAGCAGTACTTC
CDR3aa: CASSLLAGGWNEQYF

len: 18
j_gene: TRBJ2-1
v_gene: TRBV4-2
abundance: .
d_gene: TRBD2
CDR3nt: TGTGCCAGCAGCCGCCGACTAGCGGGAGACAACTCCTACAATGAGCAGTTCTTC
CDR3aa: CASSRRLAGDNSYNEQFF

len: 12
j_gene: TRBJ1-1
v_gene: TRBV30
abundance: once
d_gene: .
CDR3nt: TGTGCCTGGAGTATTCAGGGCCGAGAAGCTTTCTTT
CDR3aa: CAWSIQGREAFF

len: 15
j_gene: TRBJ1-5
v_gene: TRBV2
abundance: .
d_gene: .
CDR3nt: TGTGCCAGCCAAGGTTACGGGGGAAGCAATCAGCCCCAGCATTTT
CDR3aa: CASQGYGGSNQPQHF

len: 14
j_gene: TRBJ1-3
v_gene: TRBV9
abundance: few
d_gene: .
CDR3nt: TGTGCCAGCAGTGTCTCGAGCTCTGGAAACACCATATATTTT
CDR3aa: CASSVSSSGNTIYF

len: 15
j_gene: TRBJ2-7
v_gene: TRBV7-2
abundance: few
d_gene: .
CDR3nt: TGTGCCAGCAGCTTCGAGGCCTCTGGTGCGAACGAGCAGTACTTC
CDR3aa: CASSFEASGANEQYF

len: 16
j_gene: TRBJ2-1
v_gene: TRBV18
abundance: few
d_gene: .
CDR3nt: TGTGCCAGCTCACCAACCGGGACTTCCCCGGGCAATGAGCAGTTCTTC
CDR3aa: CASSPTGTSPGNEQFF

len: 16
j_gene: TRBJ1-1
v_gene: TRBV15
abundance: few
d_gene: TRBD1
CDR3nt: TGTGCCACCAGTACCCTCAGTGGACAGGCCAAAACTGAAGCTTTCTTT
CDR3aa: CATSTLSGQAKTEAFF

len: 15
j_gene: TRBJ2-1
v_gene: TRBV5-4
abundance: .
d_gene: TRBD1
CDR3nt: TGTGCCAGCAGCTTAAGACAGGGGTACAGCAATGAGCAGTTCTTC
CDR3aa: CASSLRQGYSNEQFF

len: 14
j_gene: TRBJ2-3
v_gene: TRBV4-3
abundance: .
d_gene: TRBD2
CDR3nt: TGCGCCAGCAGCCGGGGACTAGCGTCAGATACGCAGTATTTT
CDR3aa: CASSRGLASDTQYF

len: 14
j_gene: TRBJ2-2
v_gene: TRBV30
abundance: few
d_gene: .
CDR3nt: TGTGCCTGGAGTCCCGGGAGTCCTTCCGGGGAGCTGTTTTTT
CDR3aa: CAWSPGSPSGELFF

len: 14
j_gene: TRBJ2-1
v_gene: TRBV18
abundance: .
d_gene: .
CDR3nt: TGTGCCAGCTACCCGGGACTGGGTAACTCTGAGCAGTTCTTC
CDR3aa: CASYPGLGNSEQFF

len: 18
j_gene: TRBJ2-1
v_gene: TRBV4-3
abundance: .
d_gene: TRBD2
CDR3nt: TGCGCCAGCAGCCAAGATGGGGGCGGACTAGCGGGCCAGAATGAGCAGTTCTTC
CDR3aa: CASSQDGGGLAGQNEQFF

len: 18
j_gene: TRBJ2-1
v_gene: TRBV7-3
abundance: once
d_gene: TRBD2
CDR3nt: TGTGCCAGCAGCTTAGGGTCTAGCGGGGGGGACTCCTACAATGAGCAGTTCTTC
CDR3aa: CASSLGSSGGDSYNEQFF

len: 14
j_gene: TRBJ2-7
v_gene: TRBV2
abundance: few
d_gene: TRBD1
CDR3nt: TGTGCCAGCAGGGTACAGGGGGGATCCTACGAGCAGTACTTC
CDR3aa: CASRVQGGSYEQYF

len: 17
j_gene: TRBJ2-1
v_gene: TRBV5-1
abundance: .
d_gene: TRBD2
CDR3nt: TGCGCCAGCAGTTTTTCCACACTAGCGGGAGGATTATATGAGCAGTTCTTC
CDR3aa: CASSFSTLAGGLYEQFF